The T cell receptor (beta chain) under discussion was sequenced for a study of PD-1 blockade in classical Hodgkin lymphoma. Only in-frame clones appear in the TCRdb table, and some are missing; sequencing was by immunoSEQ multiplex PCR. The sample shows more than 45,000 clones, around 73% of them seen only once. Study-wide points: TCR diversity rose significantly by C4D1 in CD4+ but not CD8+ cells.

Every patient relapsed after autologous stem cell transplantation, and brentuximab vedotin exposure varied. As regards this clone: Its antigen is as yet unknown.

The CDR3 extends over 13 amino acids. V was pared by 10 bases and J by 3 bases, with 16 bases between. CDR1 is SEHNR and CDR2 is FQNEAQ in the germline V gene (reference sequence). The sequencing here drew on peripheral blood mononuclear cells (PBMCs), taken before the second cycle of nivolumab. The chain employs TRBV7-9 and TRBJ2-7; tentatively, D is TRBD1 (6 bases). The sequence was collected from a human donor with classical Hodgkin lymphoma. CDR3 loop: CATNTTGSYEQYF. CDR3 bases: TGTGCCACCAACACTACAGGGAGCTACGAGCAGTACTTC.